The source of this TCR beta chain is a study of OX40 agonist ivuxolimab in advanced cancers. Only in-frame clones appear in the TCRdb table, and some are missing; sequencing was by immunoSEQ multiplex PCR. The table records roughly 100,000 clones, roughly 89% of them present only once. Deletions cut 8 bases from V and 2 bases from J, with 18 bases between. Germline loops: CDR1 GTSNPN, CDR2 SVGIG (reference sequence). CDR3 size: 14 residues. This sequence originates from an adult with an advanced solid tumor such as melanoma, head and neck, liver or kidney cancer. The chain carries TRBV30 and TRBJ2-5; possibly TRBD1 for D (6 bases). This specimen was CD4+ or CD8+ T cells sorted from blood, taken in a trial of the OX40 agonist ivuxolimab. CDR3 sequence (DNA): TGTGCCACACCGACGAGGACAGAGCAAGAGACCCAGTACTTC. Protein product: CATPTRTEQETQYF.